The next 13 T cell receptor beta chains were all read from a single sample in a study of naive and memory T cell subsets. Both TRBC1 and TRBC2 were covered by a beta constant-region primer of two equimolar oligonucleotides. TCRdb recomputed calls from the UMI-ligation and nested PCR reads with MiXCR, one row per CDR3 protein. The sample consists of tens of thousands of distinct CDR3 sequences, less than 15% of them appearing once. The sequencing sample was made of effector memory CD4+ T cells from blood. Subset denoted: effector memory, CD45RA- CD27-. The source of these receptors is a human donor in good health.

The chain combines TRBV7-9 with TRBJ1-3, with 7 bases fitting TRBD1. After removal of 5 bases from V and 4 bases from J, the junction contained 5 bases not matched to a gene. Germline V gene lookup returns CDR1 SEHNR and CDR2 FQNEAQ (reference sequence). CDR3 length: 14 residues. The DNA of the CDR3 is TGTGCCAGCAGCCGGACGGACAGGGGAAACACCATATATTTT. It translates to CASSRTDRGNTIYF.

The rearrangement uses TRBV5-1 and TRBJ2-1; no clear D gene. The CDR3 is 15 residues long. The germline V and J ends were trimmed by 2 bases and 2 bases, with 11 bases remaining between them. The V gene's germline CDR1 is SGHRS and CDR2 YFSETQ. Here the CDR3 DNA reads TGCGCCAGCAGCTTTTCTGGTCAGGCCTACAATGAGCAGTTCTTC. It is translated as CASSFSGQAYNEQFF.

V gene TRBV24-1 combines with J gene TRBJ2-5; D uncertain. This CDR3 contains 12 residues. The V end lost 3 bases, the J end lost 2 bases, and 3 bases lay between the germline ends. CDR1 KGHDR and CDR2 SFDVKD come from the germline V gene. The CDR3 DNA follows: TGTGCCACCAGTGATCGGCAAGAGACCCAGTACTTC. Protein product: CATSDRQETQYF.

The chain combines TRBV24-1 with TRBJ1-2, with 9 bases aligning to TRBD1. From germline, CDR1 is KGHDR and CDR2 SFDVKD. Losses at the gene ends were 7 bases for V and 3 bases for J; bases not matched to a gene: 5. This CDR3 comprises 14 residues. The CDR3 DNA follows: TGTGCCACCAGGGGGACAGGGTTGGACTATGGCTACACCTTC. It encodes CATRGTGLDYGYTF.

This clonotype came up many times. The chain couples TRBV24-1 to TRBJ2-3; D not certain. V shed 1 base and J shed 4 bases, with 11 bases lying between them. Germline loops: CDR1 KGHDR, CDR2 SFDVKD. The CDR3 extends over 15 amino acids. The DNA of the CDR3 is TGTGCCACCAGTGATTTTCCTAATGGGGCAGATACGCAGTATTTT. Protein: CATSDFPNGADTQYF.

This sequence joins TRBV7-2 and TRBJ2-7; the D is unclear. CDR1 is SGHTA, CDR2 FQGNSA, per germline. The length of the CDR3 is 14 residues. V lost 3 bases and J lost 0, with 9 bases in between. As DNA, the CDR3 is TGTGCCAGCAGCTTTAGCAGAAGCTCCTACGAGCAGTACTTC. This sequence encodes CASSFSRSSYEQYF.

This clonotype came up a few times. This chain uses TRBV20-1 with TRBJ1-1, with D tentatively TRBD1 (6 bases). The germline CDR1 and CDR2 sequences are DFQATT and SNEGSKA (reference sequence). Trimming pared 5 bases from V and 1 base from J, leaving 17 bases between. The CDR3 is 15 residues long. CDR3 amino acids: CSAPPRAGQNTEAFF. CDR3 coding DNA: TGCAGTGCTCCCCCTCGGGCGGGACAGAACACTGAAGCTTTCTTT.

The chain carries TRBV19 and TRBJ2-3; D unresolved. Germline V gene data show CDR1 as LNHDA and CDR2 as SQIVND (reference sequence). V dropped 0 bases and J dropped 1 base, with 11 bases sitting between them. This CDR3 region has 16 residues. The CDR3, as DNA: TGTGCCAGTAGTATAGAAGGGTCTAGAGGCACAGATACGCAGTATTTT. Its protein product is CASSIEGSRGTDTQYF.

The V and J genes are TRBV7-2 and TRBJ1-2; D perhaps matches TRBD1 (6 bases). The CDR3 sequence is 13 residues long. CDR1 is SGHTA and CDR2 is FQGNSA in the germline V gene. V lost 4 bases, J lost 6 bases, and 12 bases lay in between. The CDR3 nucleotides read TGTGCCAGCAGCTGTGCCAGGGACAATGGCTACACCTTC. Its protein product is CASSCARDNGYTF.

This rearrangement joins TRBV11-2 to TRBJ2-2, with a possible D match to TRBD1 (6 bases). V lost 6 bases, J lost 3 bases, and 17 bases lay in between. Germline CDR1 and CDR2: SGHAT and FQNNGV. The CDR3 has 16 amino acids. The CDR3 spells CASSKGDSKYTGELFF. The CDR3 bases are TGTGCCAGCAGTAAGGGGGATAGCAAGTACACCGGGGAGCTGTTTTTT.

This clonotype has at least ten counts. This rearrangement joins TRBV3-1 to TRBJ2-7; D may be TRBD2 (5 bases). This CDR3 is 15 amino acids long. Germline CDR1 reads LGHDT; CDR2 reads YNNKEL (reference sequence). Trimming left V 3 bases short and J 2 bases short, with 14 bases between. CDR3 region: CASSHHAGSTYEQYF. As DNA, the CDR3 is TGTGCCAGCAGCCATCACGCGGGTTCGACCTACGAGCAGTACTTC.

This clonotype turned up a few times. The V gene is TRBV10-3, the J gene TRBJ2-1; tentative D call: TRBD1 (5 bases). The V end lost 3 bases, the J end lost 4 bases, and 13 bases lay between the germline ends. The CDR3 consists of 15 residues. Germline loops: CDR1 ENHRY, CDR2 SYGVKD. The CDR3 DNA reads TGTGCCATCAGTGAAGGGGCAGGGTCATACAATGAGCAGTTCTTC. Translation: CAISEGAGSYNEQFF.

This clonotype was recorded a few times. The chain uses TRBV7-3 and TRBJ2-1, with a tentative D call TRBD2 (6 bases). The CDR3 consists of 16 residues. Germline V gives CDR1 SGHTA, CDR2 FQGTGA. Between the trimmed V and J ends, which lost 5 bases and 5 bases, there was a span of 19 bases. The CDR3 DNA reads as TGTGCCAGCAGCCCTGGCCCGACTAGGAGCCACAATGAGCAGTTCTTC. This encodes CASSPGPTRSHNEQFF.